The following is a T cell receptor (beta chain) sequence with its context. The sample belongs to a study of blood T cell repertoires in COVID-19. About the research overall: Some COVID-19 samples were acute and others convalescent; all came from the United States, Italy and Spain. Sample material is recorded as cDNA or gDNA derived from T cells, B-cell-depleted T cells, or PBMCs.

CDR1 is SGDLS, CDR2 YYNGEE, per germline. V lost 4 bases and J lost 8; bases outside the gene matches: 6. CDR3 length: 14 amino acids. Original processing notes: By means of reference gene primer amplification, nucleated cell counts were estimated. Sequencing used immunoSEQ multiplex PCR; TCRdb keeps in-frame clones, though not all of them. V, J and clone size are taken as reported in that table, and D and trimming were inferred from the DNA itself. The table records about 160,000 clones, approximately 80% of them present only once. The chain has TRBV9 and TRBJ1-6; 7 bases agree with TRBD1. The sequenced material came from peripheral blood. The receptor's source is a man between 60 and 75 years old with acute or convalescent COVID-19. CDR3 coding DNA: TGTGCCAGCAGCCCTCGACAGGGTTATTCACCCCTCCACTTT. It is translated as CASSPRQGYSPLHF.